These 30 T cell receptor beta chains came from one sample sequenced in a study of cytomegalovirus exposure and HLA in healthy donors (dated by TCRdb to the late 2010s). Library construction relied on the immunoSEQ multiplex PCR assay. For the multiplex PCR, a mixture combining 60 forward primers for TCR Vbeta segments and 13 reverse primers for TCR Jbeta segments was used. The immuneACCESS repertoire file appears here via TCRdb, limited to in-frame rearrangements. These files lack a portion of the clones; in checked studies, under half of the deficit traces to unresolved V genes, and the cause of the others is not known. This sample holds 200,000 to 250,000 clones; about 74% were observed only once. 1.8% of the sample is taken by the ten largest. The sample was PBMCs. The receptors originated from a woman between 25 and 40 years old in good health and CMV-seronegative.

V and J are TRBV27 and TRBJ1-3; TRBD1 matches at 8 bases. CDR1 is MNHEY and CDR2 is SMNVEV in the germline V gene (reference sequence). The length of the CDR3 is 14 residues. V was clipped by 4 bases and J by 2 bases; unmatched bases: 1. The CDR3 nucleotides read TGTGCCAGCAGTTCGACAGGGGCTGGAAACACCATATATTTT. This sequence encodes CASSSTGAGNTIYF.

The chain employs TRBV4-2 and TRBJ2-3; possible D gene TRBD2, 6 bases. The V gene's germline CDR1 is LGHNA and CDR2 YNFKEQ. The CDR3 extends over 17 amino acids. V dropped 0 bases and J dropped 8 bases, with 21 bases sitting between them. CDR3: CASSQDWKEEGPPTQYF. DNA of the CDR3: TGTGCCAGCAGCCAAGATTGGAAAGAGGAGGGCCCCCCTACGCAGTATTTT.

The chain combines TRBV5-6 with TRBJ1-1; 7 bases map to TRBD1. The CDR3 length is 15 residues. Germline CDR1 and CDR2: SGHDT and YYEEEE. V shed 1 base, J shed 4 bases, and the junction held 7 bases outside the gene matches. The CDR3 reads CASSLRLTGVTEAFF. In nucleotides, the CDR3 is TGTGCCAGCAGCTTGAGGTTAACAGGGGTCACTGAAGCTTTCTTT. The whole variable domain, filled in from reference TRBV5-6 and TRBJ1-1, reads DAGVTQSPTHLIKTRGQQVTLRCSPKSGHDTVSWYQQALGQGPQFIFQYYEEEERQRGNFPDRFSGHQFPNYSSELNVNALLLGDSALYLCASSLRLTGVTEAFFGQGTRLTVV.

CDR3 amino acids: CASTPDRGHGYTF. DNA of the CDR3: TGTGCCAGCACCCCCGACAGGGGACATGGCTACACCTTC. This chain joins TRBV2 and TRBJ1-2; 8 bases are shared with TRBD1. CDR1 is SNHLY, CDR2 FYNNEI, per germline. With V trimmed by 7 bases and J by 6 bases, 7 bases remained unmatched. There are 13 residues in the CDR3.

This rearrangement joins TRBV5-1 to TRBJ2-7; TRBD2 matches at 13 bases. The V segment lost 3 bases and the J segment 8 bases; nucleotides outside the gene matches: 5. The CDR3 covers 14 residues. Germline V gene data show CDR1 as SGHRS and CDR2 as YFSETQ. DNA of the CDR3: TGCGCCAGCAGCTACGGACTAGCGGGAGAGAAGCAGTACTTC. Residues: CASSYGLAGEKQYF.

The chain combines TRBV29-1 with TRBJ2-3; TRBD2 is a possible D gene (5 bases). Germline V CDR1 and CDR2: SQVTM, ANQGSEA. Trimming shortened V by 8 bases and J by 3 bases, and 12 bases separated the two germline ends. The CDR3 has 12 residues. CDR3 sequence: CSSRERTDTQYF. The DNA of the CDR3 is TGCAGCTCCCGAGAGCGGACAGATACGCAGTATTTT.

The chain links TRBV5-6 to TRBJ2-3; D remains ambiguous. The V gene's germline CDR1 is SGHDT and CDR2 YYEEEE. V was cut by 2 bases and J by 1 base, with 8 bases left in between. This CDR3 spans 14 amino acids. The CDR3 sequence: CASSFLPGTDTQYF. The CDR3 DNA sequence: TGTGCCAGCAGCTTCCTCCCAGGCACAGATACGCAGTATTTT.

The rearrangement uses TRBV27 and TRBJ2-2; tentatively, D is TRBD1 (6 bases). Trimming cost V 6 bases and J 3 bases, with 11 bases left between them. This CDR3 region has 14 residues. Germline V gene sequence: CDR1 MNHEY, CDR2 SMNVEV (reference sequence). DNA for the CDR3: TGTGCCAGCAGCTACAGGGTTGACACCGGGGAGCTGTTTTTT. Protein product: CASSYRVDTGELFF.

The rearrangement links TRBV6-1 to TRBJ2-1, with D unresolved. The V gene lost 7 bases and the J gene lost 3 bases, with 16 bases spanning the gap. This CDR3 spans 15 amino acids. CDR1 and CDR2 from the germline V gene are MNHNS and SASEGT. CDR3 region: CASISNEAVYNEQFF. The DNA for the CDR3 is TGTGCCAGCATTTCAAATGAGGCGGTCTACAATGAGCAGTTCTTC.

The CDR3 loop is CAWSPGADYEQYF. In DNA, the CDR3 is TGTGCCTGGAGTCCCGGAGCGGACTACGAGCAGTACTTC. The V and J genes are TRBV30 and TRBJ2-7; tentatively, D is TRBD2 (5 bases). The CDR3 spans 13 residues. V was clipped by 2 bases and J by 3 bases, with 11 bases between them. Germline CDR1 and CDR2: GTSNPN and SVGIG (reference sequence).

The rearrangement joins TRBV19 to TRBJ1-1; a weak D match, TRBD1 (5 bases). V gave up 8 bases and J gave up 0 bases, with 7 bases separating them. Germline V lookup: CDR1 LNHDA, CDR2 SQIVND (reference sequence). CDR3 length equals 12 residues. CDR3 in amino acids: CASQGLNTEAFF. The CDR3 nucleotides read TGTGCCAGTCAGGGCCTGAACACTGAAGCTTTCTTT.

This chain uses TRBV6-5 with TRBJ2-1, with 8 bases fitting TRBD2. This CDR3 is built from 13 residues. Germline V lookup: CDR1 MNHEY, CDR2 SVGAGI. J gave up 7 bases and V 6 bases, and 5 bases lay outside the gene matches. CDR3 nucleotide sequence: TGTGCCAGCAGGGGACTAGGACTGAATGAGCAGTTCTTC. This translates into CASRGLGLNEQFF.

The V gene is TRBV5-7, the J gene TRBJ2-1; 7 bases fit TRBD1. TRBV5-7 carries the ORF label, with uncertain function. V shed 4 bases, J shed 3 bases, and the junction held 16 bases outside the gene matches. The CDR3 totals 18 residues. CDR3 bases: TGTGCCAGCAGCGATACCACCGGACAGGCCCCAAACTACAATGAGCAGTTCTTC. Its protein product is CASSDTTGQAPNYNEQFF.

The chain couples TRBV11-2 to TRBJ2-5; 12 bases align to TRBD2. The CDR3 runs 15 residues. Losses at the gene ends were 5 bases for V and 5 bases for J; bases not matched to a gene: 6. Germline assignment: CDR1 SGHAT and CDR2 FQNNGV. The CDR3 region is CASSPSGGAGETQYF. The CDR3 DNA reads TGTGCCAGCAGCCCTAGCGGGGGGGCCGGGGAGACCCAGTACTTC.

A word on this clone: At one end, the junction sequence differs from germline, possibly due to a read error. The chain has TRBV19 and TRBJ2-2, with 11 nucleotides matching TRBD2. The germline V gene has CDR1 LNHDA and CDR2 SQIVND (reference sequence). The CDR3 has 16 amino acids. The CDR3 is CASRIAGGSNTGELFF. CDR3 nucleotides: TGTGCCAGTAGGATAGCGGGAGGGTCGAACACCGGGGAGCTGTTTTTT.

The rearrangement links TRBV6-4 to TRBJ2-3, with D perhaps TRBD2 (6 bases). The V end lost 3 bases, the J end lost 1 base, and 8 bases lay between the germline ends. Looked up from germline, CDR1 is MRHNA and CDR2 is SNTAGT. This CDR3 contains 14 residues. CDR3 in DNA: TGTGCCAGCAGTGAAACGGGAGGCACAGATACGCAGTATTTT. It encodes CASSETGGTDTQYF.

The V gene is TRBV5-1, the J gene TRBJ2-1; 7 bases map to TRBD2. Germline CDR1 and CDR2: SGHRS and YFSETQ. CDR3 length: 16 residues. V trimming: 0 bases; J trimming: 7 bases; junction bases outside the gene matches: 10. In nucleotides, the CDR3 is TGCGCCAGCAGCTTGGTACTAGCGAGGGGATGGAATGAGCAGTTCTTC. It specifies CASSLVLARGWNEQFF.

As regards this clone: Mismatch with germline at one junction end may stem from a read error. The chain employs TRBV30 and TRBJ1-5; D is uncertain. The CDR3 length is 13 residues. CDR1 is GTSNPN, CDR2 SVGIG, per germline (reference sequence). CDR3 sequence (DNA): TGTGACTGGAGTAGCCGCGGAGGTAAGCCCCAGCATTTT. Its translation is CDWSSRGGKPQHF.

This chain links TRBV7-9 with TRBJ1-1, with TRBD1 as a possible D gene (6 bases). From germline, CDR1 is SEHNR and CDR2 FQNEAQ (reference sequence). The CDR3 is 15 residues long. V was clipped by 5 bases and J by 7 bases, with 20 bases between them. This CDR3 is CASSPRRDNGNEAFF. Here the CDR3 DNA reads TGTGCCAGCAGCCCACGCCGGGACAATGGGAATGAAGCTTTCTTT.

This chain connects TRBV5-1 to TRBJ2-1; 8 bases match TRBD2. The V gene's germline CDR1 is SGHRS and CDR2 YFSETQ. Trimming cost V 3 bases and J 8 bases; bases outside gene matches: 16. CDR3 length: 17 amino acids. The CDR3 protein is CASSSSMYSGNVYEQFF. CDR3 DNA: TGCGCCAGCAGCTCCTCCATGTATAGCGGGAATGTCTATGAGCAGTTCTTC.

The CDR3 loop reads CASSIPGANYGYTF. DNA for the CDR3: TGTGCCAGTAGTATACCAGGGGCCAACTATGGCTACACCTTC. The chain employs TRBV19 and TRBJ1-2, with a possible D match to TRBD1 (6 bases). CDR3 length: 14 residues. V lost 2 bases and J 2 bases, leaving 9 bases between the germline ends. Germline V gives CDR1 LNHDA, CDR2 SQIVND (reference sequence).

The CDR3 sequence is CAITRTSPRGNEQFF. For the CDR3, the DNA is TGTGCCATCACTCGGACTAGCCCGAGGGGGAATGAGCAGTTCTTC. V usage is TRBV10-3 and J usage is TRBJ2-1; 8 nucleotides align to TRBD2. Germline V lookup: CDR1 ENHRY, CDR2 SYGVKD. With 7 bases clipped from V and 7 bases from J, the junction kept 12 bases outside the gene matches. This CDR3 is 15 amino acids long.

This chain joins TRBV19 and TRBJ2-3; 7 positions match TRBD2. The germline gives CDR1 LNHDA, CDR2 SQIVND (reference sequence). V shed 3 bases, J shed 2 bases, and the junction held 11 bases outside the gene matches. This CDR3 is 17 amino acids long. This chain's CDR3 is CASSILWSGTDTDTQYF. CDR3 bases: TGTGCCAGTAGTATTCTCTGGAGCGGGACCGACACAGATACGCAGTATTTT.

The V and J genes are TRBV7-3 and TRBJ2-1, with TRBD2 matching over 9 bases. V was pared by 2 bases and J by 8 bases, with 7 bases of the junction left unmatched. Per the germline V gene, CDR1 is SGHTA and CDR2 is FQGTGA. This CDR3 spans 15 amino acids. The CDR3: CASSLGTSPVYEQFF. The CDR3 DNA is TGTGCCAGCAGCTTAGGGACTAGCCCTGTCTATGAGCAGTTCTTC.

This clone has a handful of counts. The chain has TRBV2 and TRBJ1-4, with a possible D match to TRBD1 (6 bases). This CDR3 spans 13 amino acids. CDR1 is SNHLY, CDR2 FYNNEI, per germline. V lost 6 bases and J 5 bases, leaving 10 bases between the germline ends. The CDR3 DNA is TGTGCCAGCAGATATGACAGGAATGAAAAACTGTTTTTT. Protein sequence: CASRYDRNEKLFF.

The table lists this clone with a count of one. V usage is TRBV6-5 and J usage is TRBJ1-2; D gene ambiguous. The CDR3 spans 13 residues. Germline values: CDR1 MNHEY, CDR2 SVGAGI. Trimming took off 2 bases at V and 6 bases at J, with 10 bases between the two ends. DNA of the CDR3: TGTGCCAGCAGTTACGTAGAGGCGGATGGCTACACCTTC. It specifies CASSYVEADGYTF.

The CDR3 DNA sequence: TGCGCCAGCAGCCCTCCAACGACAGGGGGGGATGAAAAACTGTTTTTT. Protein sequence: CASSPPTTGGDEKLFF. The V and J genes are TRBV5-1 and TRBJ1-4, with TRBD1 matching over 9 bases. CDR3 size: 16 residues. CDR1 is SGHRS, CDR2 YFSETQ, per germline. J gave up 6 bases and V 4 bases, and 10 bases lay outside the gene matches.

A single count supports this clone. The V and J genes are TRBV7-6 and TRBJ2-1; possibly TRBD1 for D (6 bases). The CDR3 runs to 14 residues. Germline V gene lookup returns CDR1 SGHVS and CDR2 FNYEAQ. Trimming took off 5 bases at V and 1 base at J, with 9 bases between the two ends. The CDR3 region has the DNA TGTGCCAGCAGCCACAGGGAGTCCTACAATGAGCAGTTCTTC. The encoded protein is CASSHRESYNEQFF.

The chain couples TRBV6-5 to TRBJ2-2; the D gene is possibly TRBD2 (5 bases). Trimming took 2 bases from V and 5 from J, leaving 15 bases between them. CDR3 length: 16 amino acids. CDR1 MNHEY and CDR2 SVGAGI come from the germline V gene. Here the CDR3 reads CASSYDPAERTGELFF. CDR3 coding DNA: TGTGCCAGCAGTTACGACCCAGCGGAGAGGACCGGGGAGCTGTTTTTT.

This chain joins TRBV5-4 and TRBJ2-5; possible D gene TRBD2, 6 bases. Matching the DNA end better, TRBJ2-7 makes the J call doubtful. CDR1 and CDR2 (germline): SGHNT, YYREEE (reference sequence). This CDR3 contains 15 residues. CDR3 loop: CASSYTGVSPYEQYF. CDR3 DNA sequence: TGTGCCAGCAGCTACACGGGAGTTTCCCCCTACGAGCAGTACTTC.